This T cell receptor (beta chain) was sequenced in a study of blood T cell repertoires in COVID-19. CDR3 length equals 15 residues. The V gene lost 4 bases and the J gene lost 4 bases, with 16 bases spanning the gap. Germline loops: CDR1 MGHRA, CDR2 YSYEKL. Libraries were prepared by immunoSEQ multiplex PCR; TCRdb keeps only in-frame clonotypes and omits some of them. The sample has hundreds of thousands of clones; around 84% are singletons. This chain connects TRBV4-1 to TRBJ1-2, with D perhaps matching TRBD1 (6 bases). Sample: PBMCs or T cells enriched from blood (not recorded which). The receptor's source is a woman between 50 and 59 years old who had recovered from COVID-19. DNA of the CDR3: TGCGCCAGCAGCCGAGACGACAGGACCGGCTATGGCTACACCTTC. Translated, it gives CASSRDDRTGYGYTF.